The 14 T cell receptor beta chains listed next were all sequenced from one sample in a study of molecular identifiers for immune sequencing clone quantification. TCRdb ran MiXCR on the PCR reads and lists one entry per CDR3 protein. The table includes 460,000 or so distinct CDR3 sequences, about 21% detected once. The source material was naive CD8+ T cells from blood, with Jurkat cell RNA spiked in. The sample's subset: FACS-sorted CD8+CD4-CCR7+CD45RA+ naive T cells. All receptors derive from a human donor in good health. Some libraries in this study had Jurkat cell RNA spiked in.

This clonotype was detected a few times. The CDR3 loop reads CASSQRQGGGEKLFF. For the CDR3, the DNA is TGTGCCAGCAGCCAAAGACAGGGGGGAGGTGAAAAACTGTTTTTT. The chain uses TRBV7-6 and TRBJ1-4, with 9 bases lining up with TRBD1. CDR1 is SGHVS and CDR2 is FNYEAQ in the germline V gene. Trimming cost V 5 bases and J 7 bases; bases outside gene matches: 8. The CDR3 loop spans 15 amino acids.

Remarks on this clonotype: Since no conserved phenylalanine or tryptophan closes the CDR3, a read error is the likely cause. V and J are TRBV4-3 and TRBJ1-1; possibly TRBD1 for D (6 bases). Germline CDR1 LGHNA, CDR2 YSLEER. This CDR3 has 14 residues. V was pared by 3 bases and J by 6 bases, with 14 bases between. CDR3: CASSHGGAPAEAFL. CDR3 nucleotide sequence: TGCGCCAGCAGCCACGGGGGGGCCCCAGCTGAAGCTTTCCTT.

Regarding this clonotype: The CDR3 does not close with the conserved phenylalanine or tryptophan, likely indicating a read error. This chain links TRBV20-1 with TRBJ2-2; 7 bases agree with TRBD2. CDR3 length equals 17 residues. In germline, CDR1 is DFQATT, CDR2 SNEGSKA (reference sequence). Trimming took 1 base from V and 6 from J; bases not matched to a gene: 14. This chain's CDR3 is CSARVLSWEGLAGELFS. The CDR3 coding sequence is TGCAGTGCTAGAGTTTTGTCGTGGGAGGGCCTGGCCGGGGAGCTGTTTTCT.

This clonotype was seen at least ten times. The V and J genes are TRBV7-7 and TRBJ2-3; weak D call: TRBD1 (6 bases). Trimming removed 5 bases at V and 6 bases at J, with 18 bases between. This CDR3 has 15 amino acids. Germline V gene data show CDR1 as SSHAT and CDR2 as FNYEAQ (reference sequence). In nucleotides, the CDR3 is TGTGCCAGCAGCCCAGGGGATTACGGGGCGGATACGCAGTATTTT. Encoded protein: CASSPGDYGADTQYF. Full variable domain (remainder filled in from reference TRBV7-7 and TRBJ2-3): GAGVSQSPRYKVTKRGQDVTLRCDPISSHATLYWYQQALGQGPEFLTYFNYEAQPDKSGLPSDRFSAERPEGSISTLTIQRTEQRDSAMYRCASSPGDYGADTQYFGPGTRLTVL.

Comments on this clonotype: This clone may be a read error of a much larger clone one base away. The V and J genes are TRBV29-1 and TRBJ1-2; D not resolved. CDR1 is SQVTM and CDR2 is ANQGSEA in the germline V gene. This CDR3 is 13 amino acids long. The V and J ends lost 8 bases and 3 bases respectively, with 16 bases between them. CDR3 sequence: CSYLSRVDYGYTF. DNA for the CDR3: TGCAGCTACCTATCAAGGGTCGACTATGGCTACACCTTC.

The chain recombines TRBV19 with TRBJ2-7, with a tentative D call TRBD2 (6 bases). The CDR3 is 14 amino acids. V dropped 3 bases and J dropped 2 bases, with 11 bases sitting between them. Germline lookup yields CDR1 LNHDA and CDR2 SQIVND (reference sequence). The CDR3 is CASSITGDAYEQYF. In DNA form, the CDR3 reads TGTGCCAGTAGTATTACGGGGGACGCCTACGAGCAGTACTTC.

This clonotype was seen at least ten times. As DNA, the CDR3 is TGTGCCAGCAGTCCCGGGGTCAGCGGAAGAGAGCAGTACTTC. The encoded protein is CASSPGVSGREQYF. The chain couples TRBV27 to TRBJ2-7; D might be TRBD2 (5 bases). CDR1 is MNHEY and CDR2 is SMNVEV in the germline V gene (reference sequence). The CDR3 loop spans 14 amino acids. V shed 5 bases and J shed 7 bases, with 18 bases lying between them.

This clonotype was counted ten times or more. The chain uses TRBV20-1 and TRBJ2-1; no clear D gene. V dropped 3 bases and J dropped 7 bases, with 7 bases sitting between them. The germline gives CDR1 DFQATT, CDR2 SNEGSKA (reference sequence). The CDR3 runs 11 residues. CDR3 in DNA: TGCAGTGCTAGCGACTGGAATGAGCAGTTCTTC. Translating it yields CSASDWNEQFF.

About this clonotype: This may arise from a read error, as a much more abundant clone is one base away. The conserved phenylalanine or tryptophan normally closing the CDR3 is absent here, so this likely arose from a read error. The chain uses TRBV18 and TRBJ2-5; D gene uncertain. Per germline, CDR1 KGHSH and CDR2 LQKENI. Trimming shortened V by 7 bases and J by 2 bases, and 8 bases separated the two germline ends. The CDR3 loop spans 12 amino acids. CDR3 sequence: CASLGPQETQYS. DNA of the CDR3: TGTGCCAGCTTAGGACCGCAAGAGACCCAGTACTCC.

At least ten counts were recorded for this clonotype. This chain joins TRBV7-9 and TRBJ2-5, with D unclear. The CDR3 extends over 15 amino acids. CDR1 and CDR2 (germline): SEHNR, FQNEAQ (reference sequence). V was shortened by 0 bases and J by 0 bases, with 8 bases between the two germline ends. Written as DNA, the CDR3 is TGTGCCAGCAGCTTAGCGGGCCGGCACCAAGAGACCCAGTACTTC. Protein: CASSLAGRHQETQYF.

The V call is TRBV27, the J call TRBJ2-7, with 7 bases fitting TRBD1. Losses at the gene ends were 3 bases for V and 2 bases for J; bases not matched to a gene: 7. Germline V CDR1 and CDR2: MNHEY, SMNVEV (reference sequence). This CDR3 spans 15 amino acids. CDR3 protein: CASSFLQGSTYEQYF. CDR3 DNA: TGTGCCAGCAGTTTCCTACAGGGGTCCACCTACGAGCAGTACTTC.

This clonotype was counted between two and nine times. V usage is TRBV12-3 or TRBV12-4 and J usage is TRBJ2-1; D is tentatively TRBD1 or TRBD2 (7 bases each). Trimming took off 5 bases at V and 9 bases at J, with 17 bases between the two ends. CDR3 size: 14 residues. The CDR3 protein is CASSTWGRGGEQFF. The DNA for the CDR3 is TGTGCCAGCAGTACCTGGGGCAGGGGGGGTGAGCAGTTCTTC.

This clonotype was found a few times. V gene TRBV27 combines with J gene TRBJ2-7; 11 nucleotides agree with TRBD1. After removal of 5 bases from V and 5 bases from J, the junction contained 5 bases not matched to a gene. CDR1 and CDR2 (germline): MNHEY, SMNVEV (reference sequence). The CDR3 has 14 amino acids. For the CDR3, the DNA is TGTGCCAGCAGTGCCGGGACAGGGGGAAACGAGCAGTACTTC. Its protein is CASSAGTGGNEQYF.

A word on this clonotype: A read error is possible here, since a much larger clone lies one base away. The chain has TRBV6-2 or TRBV6-3 and TRBJ1-1, with D uncertain. Trimming cost V 8 bases and J 1 base, with 11 bases left between them. The CDR3 has 13 residues. Looked up from germline, CDR1 is MNHEY and CDR2 is SVGEGT. The DNA for the CDR3 is TGTGCCAGCCGAATGGGCCGGAACACTGAAGCTTTCTTT. This encodes CASRMGRNTEAFF.